The 3 T cell receptor beta chains presented below share a single source sample, sequenced in a study of blood T cell repertoires in COVID-19. TCRdb's table, derived via immunoSEQ multiplex PCR, lists solely in-frame clones and lacks some. The sample yields about 150,000 clones, approximately 92% seen once. The sample taken for sequencing was peripheral blood. These receptors all stem from a man in his late teens or twenties with COVID-19, enrolled during active disease.

The chain has TRBV13 and TRBJ2-7; TRBD2 matches at 12 bases. The trim removed 4 bases at V and 3 bases at J, leaving 7 bases unmatched. Germline V gene sequence: CDR1 PRHDT, CDR2 FYEKMQ (reference sequence). This CDR3 region has 16 residues. For the CDR3, the DNA is TGTGCCAGCAGCTCAATTCGGACTAGCGGGATCTACGAGCAGTACTTC. As protein: CASSSIRTSGIYEQYF.

The V call is TRBV27, the J call TRBJ1-2; TRBD1 aligns across 8 bases. Per germline, CDR1 MNHEY and CDR2 SMNVEV (reference sequence). The CDR3 has 15 residues. The V gene end was trimmed by 2 bases and the J gene end by 7 bases; junction bases not matched to a gene: 9. The CDR3 DNA sequence: TGTGCCAGCAGTTTAACTCCGGGACAGGTTATTGGCTACACCTTC. It encodes CASSLTPGQVIGYTF.

This chain uses TRBV7-3 with TRBJ2-1; 7 bases align to TRBD2. Germline loops: CDR1 SGHTA, CDR2 FQGTGA. The CDR3 sequence is 16 residues long. V lost 3 bases to trimming and J lost 7 bases; unmatched junction nucleotides: 12. The CDR3 loop is CASSFLAAGASNEQFF. The CDR3, as DNA: TGTGCCAGCAGCTTCCTAGCTGCGGGAGCTTCTAATGAGCAGTTCTTC.